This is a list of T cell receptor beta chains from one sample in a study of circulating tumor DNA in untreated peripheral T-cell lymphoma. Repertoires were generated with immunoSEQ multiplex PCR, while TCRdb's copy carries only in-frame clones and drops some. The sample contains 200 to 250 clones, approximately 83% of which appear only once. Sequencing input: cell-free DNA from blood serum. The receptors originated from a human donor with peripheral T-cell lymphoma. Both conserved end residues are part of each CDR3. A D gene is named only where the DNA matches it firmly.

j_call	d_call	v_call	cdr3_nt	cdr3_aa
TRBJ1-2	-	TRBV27	TGTGCCAGCAGATCCGATAAGCACTGGGACTACACCTTC	CASRSDKHWDYTF
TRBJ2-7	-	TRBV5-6	TGTGCCAGCAGCTTGGGGTATCCGGGGGCGCGGTACGAGCAGTACTTC	CASSLGYPGARYEQYF
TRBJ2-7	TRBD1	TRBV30	TGTGCCTGGAGCGAGGGGTCCAATACAGGGGGCCCCACCTTC	CAWSEGSNTGGPTF